This is a list of T cell receptor beta chains from one sample in a study of cytomegalovirus exposure and HLA in healthy donors. Clones were sequenced by immunoSEQ multiplex PCR, and TCRdb holds only the in-frame ones, with some missing. The sample holds 110,000 or so clones, roughly 67% seen once. Sequenced: PBMCs. These receptors were obtained from a man younger than 30 in good health and CMV-seropositive. Each CDR3 is given with its conserved first and last residue. D genes are given only for firm matches. Not all rows give a size; the values are once, few, many and, for expanded clones, a class.

D	V	size	J	CDR3	DNA
-	TRBV5-6	-	TRBJ1-1	CASSFWLMNTEAFF	TGTGCCAGCAGCTTTTGGCTCATGAACACTGAAGCTTTCTTT
-	TRBV5-4	once	TRBJ2-3	CASSQNLGDTQYF	TGTGCCAGCAGCCAGAACCTTGGAGATACGCAGTATTTT
TRBD1	TRBV6-5	-	TRBJ2-5	CASRRDRGRETQYF	TGTGCCAGCCGGAGGGACAGGGGACGGGAGACCCAGTACTTC
-	TRBV5-1	-	TRBJ2-7	CASSVPGSYEQYF	TGCGCCAGCAGCGTACCGGGCTCCTACGAGCAGTACTTC
-	TRBV6-6	-	TRBJ2-6	CASSKQGSGANVLTF	TGTGCCAGCAGTAAACAGGGCTCTGGGGCCAACGTCCTGACTTTC
TRBD1	TRBV13	-	TRBJ2-5	CASSTGTGAAEETQYF	TGTGCCAGCAGCACCGGGACAGGGGCCGCCGAGGAGACCCAGTACTTC
TRBD2	TRBV28	few	TRBJ2-2	CASSLTAGGPTGELFF	TGTGCCAGCAGTTTGACAGCGGGGGGACCCACCGGGGAGCTGTTTTTT
TRBD2	TRBV4-1	-	TRBJ2-7	CASSQERPWGGGGHEQYF	TGCGCCAGCAGCCAAGAACGACCCTGGGGGGGAGGTGGTCACGAGCAGTACTTC
-	TRBV7-9	-	TRBJ2-7	CASSPRGYEQYF	TGTGCCAGCAGCCCCAGGGGCTACGAGCAGTACTTC
TRBD1	TRBV6-6	few	TRBJ2-7	CASSYEGARREQYF	TGTGCCAGCAGTTATGAGGGGGCGAGGAGGGAGCAGTACTTC
TRBD1	TRBV18	few	TRBJ2-1	CASSRTGTGSNEQFF	TGTGCCAGCTCACGAACCGGGACAGGGTCTAATGAGCAGTTCTTC
-	TRBV5-1	-	TRBJ2-3	CASSLLTGTDTQYF	TGCGCCAGCAGCTTGCTAACGGGCACAGATACGCAGTATTTT
-	TRBV7-8	once	TRBJ1-1	CASSHLTGGTEAFF	TGTGCCAGCAGCCATCTGACAGGTGGTACTGAAGCTTTCTTT
-	TRBV5-1	-	TRBJ1-2	CASRESYYANYGYTF	TGCGCCAGCAGGGAGTCATATTACGCTAACTATGGCTACACCTTC
TRBD1	TRBV11-2	-	TRBJ1-5	CASSLDDRGDNQPQHF	TGTGCCAGCAGCTTAGATGACAGGGGGGACAATCAGCCCCAGCATTTT
-	TRBV28	-	TRBJ2-7	CASIPGSGQLYEQYF	TGTGCCAGCATCCCCGGTAGCGGACAACTTTACGAGCAGTACTTC
TRBD1	TRBV5-6	-	TRBJ2-7	CASSRRTGGYEQYF	TGTGCCAGCAGCCGCCGGACAGGGGGCTACGAGCAGTACTTC
-	TRBV6-5	-	TRBJ2-6	CVSSYSKQSGANVLTF	TGTGTCAGCAGTTACTCGAAACAGTCTGGGGCCAACGTCCTGACTTTC
-	TRBV5-6	few	TRBJ1-4	CASSFPGTQHLFF	TGTGCCAGCAGCTTCCCCGGGACTCAGCACCTGTTTTTT
-	TRBV4-2	-	TRBJ1-5	CASSQEIVGGVQPQHF	TGTGCCAGCAGCCAAGAAATAGTAGGGGGTGTCCAGCCCCAGCATTTT
TRBD1	TRBV6-5	-	TRBJ2-7	CASSRGQGSSYEQYF	TGTGCCAGCAGCCGGGGACAGGGGAGCTCCTACGAGCAGTACTTC
-	TRBV6-1	-	TRBJ2-3	CASSPHGGGQGTQYF	TGTGCCAGCAGTCCCCATGGGGGGGGCCAGGGTACGCAGTATTTT
-	TRBV7-3	-	TRBJ2-3	CASSPLGSGADTQYF	TGTGCCAGCAGCCCCCTCGGGAGTGGGGCAGATACGCAGTATTTT
TRBD1	TRBV7-9	-	TRBJ1-6	CASSLMGQTYNSPLHF	TGTGCCAGCAGCTTGATGGGACAGACCTATAATTCACCCCTCCACTTT
TRBD2	TRBV4-1	-	TRBJ2-5	CASSPGGGGRQETQYF	TGCGCCAGCAGCCCGGGCGGGGGAGGAAGACAAGAGACCCAGTACTTC
-	TRBV27	-	TRBJ1-2	CASSLKQGWGYTF	TGTGCCAGCAGTTTAAAACAGGGATGGGGCTACACCTTC
TRBD2	TRBV4-1	-	TRBJ2-3	CASSHRPGLAGGPTDTQYF	TGCGCCAGCAGCCACCGCCCGGGACTAGCGGGGGGCCCCACAGATACGCAGTATTTT
TRBD2	TRBV4-2	many	TRBJ2-3	CASSQSGGAADTQYF	TGTGCCAGCAGCCAAAGCGGGGGGGCCGCAGATACGCAGTATTTT
-	TRBV5-4	-	TRBJ2-7	CASSWKGAYEQYF	TGTGCCAGCAGCTGGAAAGGGGCCTACGAGCAGTACTTC
-	TRBV29-1	-	TRBJ2-2	CSAMGAGEGAGELFF	TGCAGCGCCATGGGGGCAGGGGAGGGCGCCGGGGAGCTGTTTTTT
-	TRBV2	-	TRBJ2-7	CASRDRTPYEQYF	TGTGCCAGCAGAGACAGGACGCCATACGAGCAGTACTTC
TRBD1	TRBV19	few	TRBJ2-1	CASSQTGVYNEQFF	TGTGCCAGTAGTCAGACAGGGGTATACAATGAGCAGTTCTTC
TRBD1	TRBV6-5	-	TRBJ2-7	CASSLNRQGSYEQYF	TGTGCCAGCAGTCTGAACAGACAGGGTTCCTACGAGCAGTACTTC